This TCR beta chain is from a study of cytomegalovirus exposure and HLA in healthy donors. Overall study results and limits: High sensitivity and specificity were reportedly achieved when the classifier diagnosed cytomegalovirus status. Solely CMV serostatus was available to characterize immune exposure.

With regard to this clone: The antigen is unknown.

The V gene's germline CDR1 is LNHDA and CDR2 SQIVND (reference sequence). This CDR3 spans 13 amino acids. V dropped 8 bases and J dropped 4 bases, with 13 bases sitting between them. The PCR made use of 60 Vbeta and 13 Jbeta primers. The protocol was immunoSEQ multiplex PCR, while the TCRdb copy is restricted to in-frame clones and leaves out a portion. This sample has approximately 150,000 clones, with 65% to 75% found just once. This receptor was identified in a human donor in good health. Input material: PBMCs. This chain connects TRBV19 to TRBJ2-3; TRBD2 is a possible D gene (5 bases). The CDR3 sequence is CASSNGAADTQYF. In nucleotides, the CDR3 is TGTGCCAGTTCCAACGGAGCGGCAGATACGCAGTATTTT. The variable domain in full, with the rest retrieved from reference TRBV19 and TRBJ2-3, is DGGITQSPKYLFRKEGQNVTLSCEQNLNHDAMYWYRQDPGQGLRLIYYSQIVNDFQKGDIAEGYSVSREKKESFPLTVTSAQKNPTAFYLCASSNGAADTQYFGPGTRLTVL.